The 17 T cell receptor beta chains below were found in one sample sequenced in a study of blood T cell repertoires in COVID-19. Sequencing used immunoSEQ multiplex PCR; TCRdb keeps in-frame clones, though not all of them. Of some 180,000 clones listed, roughly 81% are singletons. The sequenced sample consisted of peripheral blood. Every receptor here comes from a woman between 40 and 55 years old with COVID-19, enrolled during active disease.

Only a few counts were recorded for this clone. The chain joins TRBV11-2 to TRBJ1-2; TRBD1 might be the D (5 bases). Germline CDR1 SGHAT, CDR2 FQNNGV. Trimming took off 5 bases at V and 4 bases at J, with 20 bases between the two ends. This CDR3 comprises 16 residues. In nucleotides, the CDR3 is TGTGCCAGCAGCCCAGCTGGACCGACAGCCGTCTATGGCTACACCTTC. This encodes CASSPAGPTAVYGYTF.

The chain employs TRBV5-4 and TRBJ1-2, with a possible D match to TRBD1 (5 bases). Trimming shortened V by 1 base and J by 4 bases, and 17 bases separated the two germline ends. The CDR3 has 16 amino acids. Looked up from germline, CDR1 is SGHNT and CDR2 is YYREEE (reference sequence). CDR3 sequence (DNA): TGTGCCAGCAGCTTGAAGATTACAGGAGACACCTATGGCTACACCTTC. This encodes CASSLKITGDTYGYTF.

The rearrangement uses TRBV4-1 and TRBJ2-3; D perhaps matches TRBD2 (5 bases). Trimming removed 0 bases from V and 0 bases from J, with 7 bases in between. Germline lookup yields CDR1 MGHRA and CDR2 YSYEKL. CDR3 size: 15 residues. CDR3 in amino acids: CASSQDPGSTDTQYF. Here the CDR3 DNA reads TGCGCCAGCAGCCAAGATCCGGGGAGCACAGATACGCAGTATTTT.

This clone was recorded only once. The rearrangement links TRBV19 to TRBJ1-4, with TRBD1 matching 8 bases. This CDR3 is built from 14 residues. The trim removed 6 bases at V and 5 bases at J, leaving 5 bases unmatched. Germline assignment: CDR1 LNHDA and CDR2 SQIVND (reference sequence). CDR3 coding DNA: TGTGCCAGTAGCGGGGGACAGGCAAATGAAAAACTGTTTTTT. As protein: CASSGGQANEKLFF.

The CDR3 sequence is CASSLTRSGNTIYF. CDR3 bases: TGTGCCAGCAGCCTAACACGCTCTGGAAACACCATATATTTT. The J gene is TRBJ1-3, the V gene TRBV7-8, with D unresolved. The CDR3 is made up of 14 amino acids. The germline CDR1 and CDR2 sequences are SGHVS and FQNEAQ. Deletions cut 5 bases from V and 0 bases from J, with 8 bases between.

V usage is TRBV7-9 and J usage is TRBJ2-3; 7 bases are a match to TRBD2. Germline-derived CDR1 and CDR2 are SEHNR and FQNEAQ (reference sequence). The CDR3 totals 13 residues. J lost 14 bases, V lost 1 base, and 9 bases had no gene match. CDR3 sequence reads: CASSLVVGGGPYF. DNA for the CDR3: TGTGCCAGCAGCTTAGTAGTCGGGGGAGGGCCGTATTTT.

The rearrangement joins TRBV4-2 to TRBJ2-3, with 9 bases matching TRBD2. Trimming cost V 0 bases and J 5 bases; bases outside gene matches: 12. The germline V gene encodes CDR1 LGHNA and CDR2 YNFKEQ. This CDR3 has 18 residues. The CDR3 DNA is TGTGCCAGCAGCCAAGATATGGCGGCTAGCGGGGCGATAGATACGCAGTATTTT. Translation gives CASSQDMAASGAIDTQYF.

This clone was counted ten times or more. Sequence at one end of the junction differs from germline and may be a read error. The chain uses TRBV7-7 and TRBJ2-1; 9 bases are a match to TRBD2. The CDR3 consists of 15 residues. Germline CDR1 is SSHAT and CDR2 is FNYEAQ (reference sequence). The CDR3 spells CASSEGTSSYNEQFF. In nucleotides, the CDR3 is TGTGCTAGCAGCGAAGGGACTAGCAGTTACAATGAGCAGTTCTTC.

The chain uses TRBV13 and TRBJ2-5, with a weak D call TRBD1 (6 bases). V was trimmed by 2 bases and J by 2 bases, leaving 9 bases between them. Germline CDR1 is PRHDT and CDR2 is FYEKMQ (reference sequence). This CDR3 comprises 14 residues. The CDR3 loop is CASSLRTVQETQYF. CDR3 bases: TGTGCCAGCAGCTTACGGACAGTACAAGAGACCCAGTACTTC.

The rearrangement uses TRBV4-1 and TRBJ1-3, with D possibly being TRBD1 (6 bases). Trimming removed 3 bases from V and 4 bases from J, with 16 bases in between. Germline lookup yields CDR1 MGHRA and CDR2 YSYEKL. The CDR3 has 16 amino acids. In nucleotides, the CDR3 is TGCGCCAGCAGCCACACAGGGTTATCCATGGGAAACACCATATATTTT. Its translation: CASSHTGLSMGNTIYF.

The genes are TRBV21-1 and TRBJ1-2; the DNA was not compared with TRBD1, the D call given in the table. TRBV21-1 is a documented pseudogene. CDR3 length equals 17 residues. The CDR3 region has the DNA TGTGCCAGCAGCAAAGGAGTAACAGGGTGGTGGTTCGGTGGCTACACCTTC. It translates to CASSKGVTGWWFGGYTF.

The chain uses TRBV7-9 and TRBJ2-5; perhaps TRBD2 as D (6 bases). Germline V lookup: CDR1 SEHNR, CDR2 FQNEAQ (reference sequence). Trimming left V 10 bases short and J 3 bases short, with 15 bases between. The CDR3 contains 13 residues. The CDR3 is CAIDVGEEETQYF. The CDR3 bases are TGTGCCATCGATGTAGGGGAGGAAGAGACCCAGTACTTC. The whole variable domain, remainder taken from reference TRBV7-9 and TRBJ2-5, is DTGVSQNPRHKITKRGQNVTFRCDPISEHNRLYWYRQTLGQGPEFLTYFQNEAQLEKSRLLSDRFSAERPKGSFSTLEIQRTEQGDSAMYLCAIDVGEEETQYFGPGTRLLVL.

This rearrangement joins TRBV10-3 to TRBJ2-1, with 7 positions matching TRBD1. Trimming at V came to 6 bases and at J to 9 bases, leaving 14 bases not matched to a gene. Germline CDR1 and CDR2: ENHRY and SYGVKD. This CDR3 contains 15 residues. CDR3 loop: CAIRKTGTSVSEQFF. Written as DNA, the CDR3 is TGTGCCATCAGGAAGACAGGGACATCTGTAAGTGAGCAGTTCTTC.

The rearrangement uses TRBV10-3 and TRBJ1-3; unclear D gene. CDR1 ENHRY and CDR2 SYGVKD come from the germline V gene. The length of the CDR3 is 11 residues. V was clipped by 4 bases and J by 9 bases, with 7 bases between them. Here the CDR3 DNA reads TGTGCCATCAGTGGTGGCAGCACCATATATTTT. It codes for CAISGGSTIYF.

The chain recombines TRBV27 with TRBJ1-2; 7 bases align to TRBD1. Trimming took 1 base from V and 2 from J; bases not matched to a gene: 4. The CDR3 loop spans 15 amino acids. Looked up from germline, CDR1 is MNHEY and CDR2 is SMNVEV (reference sequence). The CDR3 loop reads CASSLWGQLNYGYTF. The DNA of the CDR3 is TGTGCCAGCAGTTTATGGGGACAGCTGAACTATGGCTACACCTTC.

The chain carries TRBV14 and TRBJ1-6; D call uncertain. The V end was cut by 4 bases, the J end by 2 bases, with 9 bases between. The germline V gene has CDR1 SGHDN and CDR2 FVKESK. The CDR3 covers 15 residues. Here the CDR3 reads CASSPVVTYNSPLHF. Here the CDR3 DNA reads TGTGCCAGCAGCCCGGTGGTGACCTATAATTCACCCCTCCACTTT.

CDR3 amino acids: CASSVSRGLGGYTF. For the CDR3, the DNA is TGTGCCAGCAGCGTGAGTCGGGGTCTCGGCGGCTACACCTTC. This chain joins TRBV5-4 and TRBJ1-2; unclear D gene. V dropped 4 bases and J dropped 8 bases, with 18 bases sitting between them. Germline CDR1 and CDR2: SGHNT and YYREEE (reference sequence). CDR3 length: 14 residues.